This TCR beta chain was observed in a study of CD8 T cells in ankylosing spondylitis. Notes on the study in general: There was a TCR beta motif, made of several highly homologous variants, that appeared characteristic of ankylosing spondylitis blood. As reported, disease-linked clones showed significant enrichment in matched ankylosing spondylitis synovial fluid.

Each CDR3 protein is one row after TCRdb ran MiXCR on the 5' RACE reads. The sample contains about 510,000 distinct CDR3 sequences, approximately 5.3% of which appear only once. This CDR3 is built from 15 residues. V lost 0 bases, J lost 5 bases, and 7 bases stayed unmatched. Germline lookup yields CDR1 DFQATT and CDR2 SNEGSKA (reference sequence). This clonotype was counted at least ten times. The antigen is not known. The sample comprised blood, either unsorted or a sorted T cell fraction (not recorded which). The clonotype comes from a male donor with ankylosing spondylitis. The rearrangement joins TRBV20-1 to TRBJ2-5, with 9 bases lining up with TRBD1. CDR3 nucleotides: TGCAGTGCTAGAGAGGCGGGGACAGGGACCGAGACCCAGTACTTC. This codes for CSAREAGTGTETQYF.